This T cell receptor beta chain was documented in a study of graft-versus-host responses after intestinal transplantation. Study-wide findings and caveats: Across patients carrying graft-donor T cell macrochimerism, allografts held high graft-versus-host to host-versus-graft clonal ratios. GvH clonotypes were identified within recipient marrow, with a subset emerging first in ileum or blood.

The assay was immunoSEQ multiplex PCR, and TCRdb's table has in-frame clones only and misses some. The sample lists 100,000 or so clones; about 94% were seen once. From germline, CDR1 is SGHTA and CDR2 FQGNSA. With V trimmed by 2 bases and J by 3 bases, 1 base remained unmatched. The length of the CDR3 is 15 residues. Worth noting for this clone: Its target is not known.

The sample in question was unstimulated CD4+ T cells sorted from spleen or lymph node cells, obtained before intestinal transplant. V usage is TRBV7-2 and J usage is TRBJ1-6, with 7 bases identical to TRBD1. The TCR was taken from a human donor who received an intestinal transplant. CDR3 sequence (DNA): TGTGCCAGCAGCTTACGGACAGGCTATAATTCACCCCTCCACTTT. As protein: CASSLRTGYNSPLHF.